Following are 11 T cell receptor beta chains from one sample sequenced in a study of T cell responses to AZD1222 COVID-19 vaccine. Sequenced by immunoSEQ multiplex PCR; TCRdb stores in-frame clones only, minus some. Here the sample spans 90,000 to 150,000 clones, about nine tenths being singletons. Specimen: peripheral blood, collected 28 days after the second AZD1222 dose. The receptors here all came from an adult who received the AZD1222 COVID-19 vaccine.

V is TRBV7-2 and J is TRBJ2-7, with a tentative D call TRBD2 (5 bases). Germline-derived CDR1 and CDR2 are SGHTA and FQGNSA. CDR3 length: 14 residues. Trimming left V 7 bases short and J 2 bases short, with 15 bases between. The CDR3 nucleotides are TGTGCCAGCACCCTAGGGAGAGAGACCTACGAGCAGTACTTC. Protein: CASTLGRETYEQYF.

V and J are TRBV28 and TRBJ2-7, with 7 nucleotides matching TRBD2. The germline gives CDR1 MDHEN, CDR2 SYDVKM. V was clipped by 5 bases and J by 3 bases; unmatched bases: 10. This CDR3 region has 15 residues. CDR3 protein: CASSPTVGLGYEQYF. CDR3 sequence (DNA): TGTGCCAGCAGTCCCACCGTTGGACTAGGCTACGAGCAGTACTTC.

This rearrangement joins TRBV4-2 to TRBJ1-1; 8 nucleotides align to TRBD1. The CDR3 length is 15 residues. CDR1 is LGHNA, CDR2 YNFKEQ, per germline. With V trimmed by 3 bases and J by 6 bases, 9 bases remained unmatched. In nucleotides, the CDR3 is TGTGCCAGCAGCCAGGAGGACAGGGTACGGCCTGAAGCTTTCTTT. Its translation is CASSQEDRVRPEAFF.

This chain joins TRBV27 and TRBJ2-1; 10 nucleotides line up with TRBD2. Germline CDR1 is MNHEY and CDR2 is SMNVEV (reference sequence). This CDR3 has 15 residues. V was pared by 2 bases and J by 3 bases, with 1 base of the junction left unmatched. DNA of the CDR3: TGTGCCAGCAGTTTAGGGACTAGCGTCTACAATGAGCAGTTCTTC. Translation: CASSLGTSVYNEQFF.

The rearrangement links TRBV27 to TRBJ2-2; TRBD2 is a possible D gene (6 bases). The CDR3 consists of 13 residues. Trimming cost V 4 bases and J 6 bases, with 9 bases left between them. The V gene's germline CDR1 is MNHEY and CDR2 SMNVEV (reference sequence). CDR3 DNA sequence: TGTGCCAGCAGTTACGGGAGCGCCGGGGAGCTGTTTTTT. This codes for CASSYGSAGELFF.

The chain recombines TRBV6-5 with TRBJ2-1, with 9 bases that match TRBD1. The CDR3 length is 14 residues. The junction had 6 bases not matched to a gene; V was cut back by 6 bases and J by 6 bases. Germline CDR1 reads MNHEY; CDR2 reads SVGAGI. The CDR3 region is CASRGTGFRNEQFF. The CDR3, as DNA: TGTGCCAGCAGGGGGACAGGGTTTCGCAATGAGCAGTTCTTC.

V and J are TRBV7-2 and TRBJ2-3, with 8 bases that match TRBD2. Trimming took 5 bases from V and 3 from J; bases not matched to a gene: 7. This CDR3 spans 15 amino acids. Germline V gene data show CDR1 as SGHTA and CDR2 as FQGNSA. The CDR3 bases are TGTGCCAGCAGCCCAAGCGGGAGAATGACAGATACGCAGTATTTT. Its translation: CASSPSGRMTDTQYF.

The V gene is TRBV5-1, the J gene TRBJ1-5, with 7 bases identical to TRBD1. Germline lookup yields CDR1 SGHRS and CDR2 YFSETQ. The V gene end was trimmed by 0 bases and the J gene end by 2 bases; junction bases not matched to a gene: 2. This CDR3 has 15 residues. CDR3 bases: TGCGCCAGCAGCTTGGATACAGGGGGCAATCAGCCCCAGCATTTT. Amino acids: CASSLDTGGNQPQHF.

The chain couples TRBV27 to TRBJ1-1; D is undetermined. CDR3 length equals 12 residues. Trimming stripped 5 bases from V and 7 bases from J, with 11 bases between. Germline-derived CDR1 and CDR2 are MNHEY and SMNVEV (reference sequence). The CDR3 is CASSPTKFEAFF. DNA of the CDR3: TGTGCCAGCAGTCCTACGAAATTTGAAGCTTTCTTT.

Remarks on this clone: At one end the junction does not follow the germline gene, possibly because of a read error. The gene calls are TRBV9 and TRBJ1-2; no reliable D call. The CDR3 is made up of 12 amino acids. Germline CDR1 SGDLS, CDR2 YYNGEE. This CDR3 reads CACSPNEIGYTF. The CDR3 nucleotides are TGTGCCTGCAGCCCAAACGAAATCGGCTACACCTTC.

CDR3 coding DNA: TGTGCCAGCAGTTACCTCGGGGGAGAGACCCAGTACTTC. It specifies CASSYLGGETQYF. This chain links TRBV6-6 with TRBJ2-5; D possibly corresponds to TRBD2 (6 bases). The germline V gene has CDR1 MNHNY and CDR2 SVGAGI (reference sequence). The CDR3 loop spans 13 amino acids. V shed 2 bases and J shed 4 bases, with 8 bases lying between them.